These 25 T cell receptor beta chains came from one sample sequenced in a study of blood T cell repertoires in COVID-19. Assay: immunoSEQ multiplex PCR; the TCRdb copy retains only in-frame clones and omits some. The repertoire holds 350,000 to 450,000 clones, with around 85% as singletons. The specimen sequenced was peripheral blood. The receptors were gathered from a woman aged 18 to 35 with acute or convalescent COVID-19.

This clone was recorded a few times. The chain joins TRBV30 to TRBJ1-6; the D is unclear. The germline V gene encodes CDR1 GTSNPN and CDR2 SVGIG (reference sequence). The CDR3 runs to 17 residues. Trimming left V 4 bases short and J 0 bases short, with 16 bases between. The CDR3 protein is CAWNDLTGSSYNSPLHF. CDR3 bases: TGTGCCTGGAACGATCTAACGGGTAGCTCCTATAATTCACCCCTCCACTTT.

The gene calls are TRBV9 and TRBJ1-5; the D is unclear. The germline V gene encodes CDR1 SGDLS and CDR2 YYNGEE. The V end was cut by 5 bases, the J end by 0 bases, with 3 bases between. The CDR3 extends over 12 amino acids. The CDR3 here is CASSNSNQPQHF. The CDR3 DNA reads as TGTGCCAGCAGTAATAGCAATCAGCCCCAGCATTTT.

The V gene is TRBV4-2, the J gene TRBJ2-5; no definite D call. Germline CDR1 LGHNA, CDR2 YNFKEQ. This CDR3 has 17 residues. Between the trimmed V and J ends, which lost 0 bases and 5 bases, there was a span of 19 bases. CDR3 residues: CASSQDFGSSSEETQYF. As DNA, the CDR3 is TGTGCCAGCAGCCAAGATTTTGGTAGCTCGTCTGAGGAGACCCAGTACTTC.

V gene TRBV6-5 combines with J gene TRBJ1-1; 11 bases agree with TRBD1. The CDR3 totals 13 residues. The germline CDR1 and CDR2 sequences are MNHEY and SVGAGI. J was trimmed by 6 bases and V by 6 bases; bases with no gene match: 3. CDR3 in DNA: TGTGCCAGCAGGGCGGGACAGGGGGCTGAAGCTTTCTTT. It specifies CASRAGQGAEAFF.

Comment on this clone: This CDR3 is also generated by other DNA sequences in the sample. The chain is built from TRBV30 and TRBJ1-3; D gene ambiguous. The V gene's germline CDR1 is GTSNPN and CDR2 SVGIG (reference sequence). Trimming cost V 0 bases and J 1 base, with 7 bases left between them. CDR3 size: 14 residues. Here the CDR3 DNA reads TGTGCCTGGAGTGTCGCCAGTTCTGGAAACACCATATATTTT. Its translation: CAWSVASSGNTIYF.

V usage is TRBV28 and J usage is TRBJ1-4, with 7 positions matching TRBD1. The CDR3 consists of 14 residues. The germline gives CDR1 MDHEN, CDR2 SYDVKM. V was pared by 4 bases and J by 5 bases, with 4 bases of the junction left unmatched. In nucleotides, the CDR3 is TGTGCCAGCAGTTCTCCAGGGGGGAATGAAAAACTGTTTTTT. Residues: CASSSPGGNEKLFF.

The chain combines TRBV6-5 with TRBJ1-1; 8 bases map to TRBD1. The CDR3 totals 14 residues. Germline assignment: CDR1 MNHEY and CDR2 SVGAGI. The V gene end was trimmed by 6 bases and the J gene end by 1 base; junction bases not matched to a gene: 4. Written as DNA, the CDR3 is TGTGCCAGCAGAGAGACAGGGGCGAACACTGAAGCTTTCTTT. It translates to CASRETGANTEAFF.

The rearrangement links TRBV28 to TRBJ2-1; D may be TRBD1 (7 bases). The germline gives CDR1 MDHEN, CDR2 SYDVKM. With 4 bases removed from V and 9 bases from J, the gap between germline ends came to 22 bases. The CDR3 spans 16 residues. The DNA of the CDR3 is TGTGCCAGCAGTTCCACTCCAGGGGGGTTTCTAAGTGAGCAGTTCTTC. Protein product: CASSSTPGGFLSEQFF.

The chain combines TRBV25-1 with TRBJ2-3; D ambiguous. The CDR3 is 12 residues long. Trimming stripped 6 bases from V and 4 bases from J, with 8 bases between. Germline V CDR1 and CDR2: MGHDK, SYGVNS. The CDR3 sequence is CASSYSPDTQYF. The CDR3 DNA reads TGTGCCAGCAGCTATAGCCCAGATACGCAGTATTTT. Variable domain in full (rest from reference TRBV25-1 and TRBJ2-3): EADIYQTPRYLVIGTGKKITLECSQTMGHDKMYWYQQDPGMELHLIHYSYGVNSTEKGDLSSESTVSRIRTEHFPLTLESARPSHTSQYLCASSYSPDTQYFGPGTRLTVL.

The chain uses TRBV7-6 and TRBJ1-3; TRBD1 matches 9 bases. CDR3 length equals 14 residues. After removal of 4 bases from V and 4 bases from J, the junction contained 2 bases not matched to a gene. CDR1 and CDR2 (germline): SGHVS, FNYEAQ. The CDR3 here is CASSSGTGGNTIYF. The DNA of the CDR3 is TGTGCCAGCAGCTCGGGGACAGGGGGAAACACCATATATTTT.

About this clone itself: One junction end disagrees with the germline gene, perhaps due to a read error. This sequence joins TRBV4-1 and TRBJ2-7, with D tentatively TRBD1 (5 bases). Looked up from germline, CDR1 is MGHRA and CDR2 is YSYEKL. The CDR3 extends over 10 amino acids. CDR3 sequence: CASSQETTDF. In DNA form, the CDR3 reads TGCGCCAGCAGCCAAGAGACGACAGACTTC.

This sequence joins TRBV7-9 and TRBJ2-7; D is undetermined. Trimming removed 3 bases at V and 1 base at J, with 7 bases between. The CDR3 consists of 13 residues. Germline loops: CDR1 SEHNR, CDR2 FQNEAQ (reference sequence). CDR3 in DNA: TGTGCCAGCAGCTTGTCTCCGTCCTACGAGCAGTACTTC. The encoded protein is CASSLSPSYEQYF.

The sample holds a few counts of this clone. CDR3 sequence reads: CAADSLTGELFF. The CDR3 DNA reads as TGTGCCGCCGACAGCCTGACCGGGGAGCTGTTTTTT. The chain carries TRBV30 and TRBJ2-2, with D perhaps matching TRBD1 (5 bases). There are 12 residues in the CDR3. Germline lookup yields CDR1 GTSNPN and CDR2 SVGIG (reference sequence). V was clipped by 8 bases and J by 5 bases, with 12 bases between them.

V gene TRBV4-2 combines with J gene TRBJ2-3; 8 nucleotides align to TRBD2. Germline V gene sequence: CDR1 LGHNA, CDR2 YNFKEQ. V trimming: 3 bases; J trimming: 0 bases; junction bases outside the gene matches: 8. The CDR3 consists of 17 residues. The CDR3 nucleotides are TGTGCCAGCAGCCAGGACCTAGCGGGCCATAGCACAGATACGCAGTATTTT. This sequence encodes CASSQDLAGHSTDTQYF.

The chain links TRBV5-1 to TRBJ1-5, with D possibly matching TRBD1 (5 bases). Germline CDR1 is SGHRS and CDR2 is YFSETQ. Between the trimmed V and J ends, which lost 0 bases and 0 bases, there was a span of 16 bases. The CDR3 runs 18 residues. The CDR3 region is CASSLGGPSPISNQPQHF. In nucleotides, the CDR3 is TGCGCCAGCAGCTTGGGGGGCCCCTCACCGATTAGCAATCAGCCCCAGCATTTT.

This chain connects TRBV9 to TRBJ1-5, with TRBD1 matching 11 bases. This CDR3 comprises 18 residues. V lost 3 bases, J lost 4 bases, and 12 bases stayed unmatched. Germline V CDR1 and CDR2: SGDLS, YYNGEE. The CDR3: CASSALRRDRGGNQPQHF. For the CDR3, the DNA is TGTGCCAGCAGCGCCCTCCGAAGGGACAGGGGGGGGAATCAGCCCCAGCATTTT.

This clone was observed a handful of times. The chain joins TRBV15 to TRBJ2-6, with a tentative D call TRBD2 (6 bases). CDR1 is LNHNV, CDR2 YYDKDF, per germline (reference sequence). The CDR3 spans 14 residues. V lost 0 bases and J 13 bases, leaving 13 bases between the germline ends. Written as DNA, the CDR3 is TGTGCCACCAGCAGAGATCAGTCGGGGGTTGTCCTGACTTTC. Protein product: CATSRDQSGVVLTF.

The genes are TRBV6-5 and TRBJ1-4, with D unclear. With 6 bases removed from V and 7 bases from J, the gap between germline ends came to 12 bases. Germline lookup yields CDR1 MNHEY and CDR2 SVGAGI. CDR3 length: 13 residues. This CDR3 reads CASRGWAGEKLFF. CDR3 nucleotide sequence: TGTGCCAGCAGGGGGTGGGCGGGTGAAAAACTGTTTTTT.

J is TRBJ2-5 and V is TRBV5-1; D not certain. V lost 5 bases and J lost 5, with 10 bases in between. The germline V gene encodes CDR1 SGHRS and CDR2 YFSETQ. The CDR3 spans 12 residues. The CDR3, as DNA: TGCGCCAGCAGTTCCTCCTCCGAGACCCAGTACTTC. Protein: CASSSSSETQYF. The whole variable domain, filled in from reference TRBV5-1 and TRBJ2-5, reads KAGVTQTPRYLIKTRGQQVTLSCSPISGHRSVSWYQQTPGQGLQFLFEYFSETQRNKGNFPGRFSGRQFSNSRSEMNVSTLELGDSALYLCASSSSSETQYFGPGTRLLVL.

The chain joins TRBV5-8 to TRBJ1-5; D is unresolved. Germline V gene lookup returns CDR1 SGHTS and CDR2 YDEGEE. The CDR3 runs to 18 residues. Trimming took off 1 base at V and 0 bases at J, with 17 bases between the two ends. CDR3 coding DNA: TGTGCCAGCAGCTTGTTGGGCTCTTCGTCATATAGCAATCAGCCCCAGCATTTT. Translated: CASSLLGSSSYSNQPQHF.

This chain uses TRBV24-1 with TRBJ1-2, with TRBD1 matching 7 bases. The CDR3 is made up of 16 amino acids. Germline lookup yields CDR1 KGHDR and CDR2 SFDVKD. Germline trimming cut 6 bases from V and 4 bases from J; bases unmatched to any gene: 13. CDR3 sequence: CATSNSPGQEIYGYTF. The CDR3 DNA reads as TGTGCCACCAGTAATTCCCCCGGACAGGAAATCTATGGCTACACCTTC.

V is TRBV2 and J is TRBJ1-1, with D maybe TRBD1 (5 bases). This CDR3 comprises 14 residues. The V and J ends lost 4 bases and 5 bases respectively, with 14 bases between them. Germline V CDR1 and CDR2: SNHLY, FYNNEI. The DNA for the CDR3 is TGTGCCAGCAGTGGGATCAGGGTAGTTACTGAAGCTTTCTTT. Residues: CASSGIRVVTEAFF.

The genes are TRBV5-1 and TRBJ2-7; TRBD1 matches 8 bases. The germline CDR1 and CDR2 sequences are SGHRS and YFSETQ. J lost 3 bases, V lost 7 bases, and 3 bases had no gene match. The CDR3 consists of 12 residues. The CDR3 region is CASHRGNYEQYF. As DNA, the CDR3 is TGCGCCAGCCACAGGGGGAACTACGAGCAGTACTTC.

This clone was recorded only once. The chain uses TRBV28 and TRBJ1-6; D is perhaps TRBD1 (5 bases). Trimming shortened V by 6 bases and J by 3 bases, and 21 bases separated the two germline ends. This CDR3 spans 18 amino acids. Germline V gene data show CDR1 as MDHEN and CDR2 as SYDVKM. The CDR3 loop reads CASRTPETATHYNSPLHF. In nucleotides, the CDR3 is TGTGCCAGCAGGACCCCGGAGACAGCCACTCACTATAATTCACCCCTCCACTTT.

J is TRBJ1-5 and V is TRBV2; maybe TRBD1 (6 bases). Germline CDR1 and CDR2: SNHLY and FYNNEI. Trimming shortened V by 8 bases and J by 2 bases, and 13 bases separated the two germline ends. The CDR3 extends over 14 amino acids. The CDR3 nucleotides read TGTGCCAGCGGGGCCGAGGGGGGCAATCAGCCCCAGCATTTT. Its translation is CASGAEGGNQPQHF.